Included here is one TCR beta chain sequence, with context. The antigen is unknown. The TRB cDNA libraries were prepared by 5' RACE with UMI labels. From the 5' RACE reads, TCRdb lists one entry per CDR3 protein and no DNA. The sample spans approximately 41,000 distinct CDR3 sequences; the ten largest clones claim around 15%. This sample is part of a study of CXCR3-negative and CXCR3-positive naive CD8 T cells. Germline V gene data show CDR1 as LGHNA and CDR2 as YNFKEQ. The CDR3 consists of 15 residues. The study's findings and limits: Cryopreservation partially lowered CXCR3 expression, so most assays used fresh PBMCs. Naive CXCR3-negative and CXCR3-positive cells had similar TRBV-TRBJ usage; memory differed.

This clonotype was sampled from a human donor in good health. Some clones in this sample may be carry-over from other donors' samples. The rearrangement joins TRBV4-2 to TRBJ2-3; TCRdb reports TRBD1, a call that lacks DNA to check it against. The sequenced sample was memory CD8+ T cells from blood. The CDR3 sequence: CASTGGQGAPDTQYF.